The T cell receptor beta chain under discussion was sequenced for a study of beta chain features in type 1 diabetes. Findings and caveats of the study: Patients with Type 1 diabetes showed moderately but significantly shorter TCRB CDR3s in all four CD4+ subsets. Naive, central memory and regulatory TCRB repertoires appeared more similar among patients than healthy donors.

Purity exceeding 95% was reached by all sorted populations. This clone was counted between two and nine times. What it recognizes is unknown. Of the isolated RNA, all was reverse transcribed, and so the sequenced material was expressed TCRB transcripts. Data came from immunoSEQ multiplex PCR; TCRdb stores just in-frame clones and leaves some out. The data show 450,000 or so clones, 11% seen once. This CDR3 is 11 amino acids long. The V gene lost 6 bases and the J gene lost 4 bases, with 6 bases spanning the gap. Germline V gene data show CDR1 as SNHLY and CDR2 as FYNNEI. Sequencing input: naive CD4+ T cells from blood. The sequence came from a woman younger than 30 in good health. The rearrangement uses TRBV2 and TRBJ1-2; D not resolved. The CDR3 DNA reads as TGTGCCAGCAGCATGATCTATGGCTACACCTTC. Protein sequence: CASSMIYGYTF.